Below are 9 T cell receptor beta chains sequenced from a single sample in a study of T-cell memory formation after mild COVID-19. TCRdb passed the 5' RACE reads through MiXCR, listing each CDR3 protein once. The table shows approximately 440,000 distinct CDR3 sequences, with about 20% occurring only once. Sequencing was carried out using PBMCs or a T cell subset sorted from them (not recorded which). These receptors came from an adult woman who had mild COVID-19 (a few samples of this study predate the infection). Cell type and time point are not known.

This clonotype showed up many times. The rearrangement joins TRBV4-1 to TRBJ2-5, with TRBD1 identical over 8 bases. The germline V gene has CDR1 MGHRA and CDR2 YSYEKL. This CDR3 spans 14 amino acids. Unmatched junction bases numbered 3, after V lost 4 bases and J lost 2 bases. CDR3 sequence: CASSPGTGQETQYF. The CDR3 nucleotides read TGCGCCAGCAGCCCGGGGACAGGACAAGAGACCCAGTACTTC.

CDR3 sequence: CASSGDSIFQETQYF. CDR3 coding DNA: TGTGCCAGCAGTGGGGACAGCATCTTCCAAGAGACCCAGTACTTC. The chain joins TRBV12-3 or TRBV12-4 to TRBJ2-5; the match to TRBD1 covers 7 bases. V lost 5 bases and J lost 1; bases outside the gene matches: 7. The CDR3 runs 15 residues.

This clonotype has a handful of counts. The chain joins TRBV5-1 to TRBJ2-2; D unclear. The CDR3 is 15 amino acids. Deletions cut 4 bases from V and 5 bases from J, with 15 bases between. Germline-derived CDR1 and CDR2 are SGHRS and YFSETQ. The CDR3 protein is CASSARPVITGELFF. CDR3 coding DNA: TGCGCCAGCAGCGCTCGACCCGTGATTACCGGGGAGCTGTTTTTT.

V and J are TRBV10-3 and TRBJ2-5, with D possibly matching TRBD2 (5 bases). CDR3 length equals 15 residues. Deletions cut 0 bases from V and 2 bases from J, with 10 bases between. The germline V gene encodes CDR1 ENHRY and CDR2 SYGVKD. CDR3 loop: CAISESKRTQETQYF. CDR3 coding DNA: TGTGCCATCAGTGAGTCGAAACGGACTCAAGAGACCCAGTACTTC.

V is TRBV4-1 and J is TRBJ2-7, with D unresolved. The V end was cut by 0 bases, the J end by 1 base, with 13 bases between. Germline values: CDR1 MGHRA, CDR2 YSYEKL. This CDR3 has 16 amino acids. As DNA, the CDR3 is TGCGCCAGCAGCCAAGACAACAGCTTCAAGTCCTACGAGCAGTACTTC. It codes for CASSQDNSFKSYEQYF.

This clonotype was seen a few times. J is TRBJ1-1 and V is TRBV12-3 or TRBV12-4; 8 bases match TRBD1. CDR3 length: 14 residues. V lost 7 bases to trimming and J lost 4 bases; unmatched junction nucleotides: 8. The CDR3 DNA reads TGTGCCAGCACTCCGACAGGGGATTTCACTGAAGCTTTCTTT. Amino acid sequence: CASTPTGDFTEAFF.

This sequence joins TRBV7-2 and TRBJ1-2; possible D gene TRBD1, 5 bases. CDR1 and CDR2 from the germline V gene are SGHTA and FQGNSA. Trimming stripped 1 base from V and 5 bases from J, with 23 bases between. The CDR3 totals 18 residues. CDR3 nucleotide sequence: TGTGCCAGCAGCTTAGACTTATTAGGAGGGGCTCGTATGTATGGCTACACCTTC. Amino acids: CASSLDLLGGARMYGYTF. Variable domain in full (rest from reference TRBV7-2 and TRBJ1-2): GAGVSQSPSNKVTEKGKDVELRCDPISGHTALYWYRQSLGQGLEFLIYFQGNSAPDKSGLPSDRFSAERTGGSVSTLTIQRTQQEDSAVYLCASSLDLLGGARMYGYTFGSGTRLTVV.

Regarding this clonotype: This sequence may be a read error, since a much larger clone differs from it by one base. This chain joins TRBV24-1 and TRBJ2-7; D remains unclear. Germline lookup yields CDR1 KGHDR and CDR2 SFDVKD. V was trimmed by 4 bases and J by 3 bases, leaving 6 bases between them. CDR3 length: 12 residues. This CDR3 reads CATSEQRYEQYF. The DNA of the CDR3 is TGTGCCACCAGTGAACAGCGCTACGAGCAGTACTTC.

The V call is TRBV9, the J call TRBJ2-7; D unresolved. The CDR3 is 14 residues long. Trimming cost V 3 bases and J 0 bases, with 10 bases left between them. Germline values: CDR1 SGDLS, CDR2 YYNGEE. DNA of the CDR3: TGTGCCAGCAGCGAAGACGCAAGCTCCTACGAGCAGTACTTC. Amino acids: CASSEDASSYEQYF. Filled out from reference TRBV9 and TRBJ2-7, the complete variable domain reads DSGVTQTPKHLITATGQRVTLRCSPRSGDLSVYWYQQSLDQGLQFLIQYYNGEERAKGNILERFSAQQFPDLHSELNLSSLELGDSALYFCASSEDASSYEQYFGPGTRLTVT.